This T cell receptor (beta chain) was captured by sequencing in a study of cytotoxic CD8 clonotypes in ibrutinib-treated CLL. Study in general: Responses comprised about 24 partial and 2 complete; at median about 68 months, 14 remained remitted and some twelve progressed. Study-level findings and limits: Researchers report that baseline clonality outpaced age-matched healthy donors and tracked circulating CD8+ T-cell counts. Rising at ibrutinib response, clonality subsequently fell back toward baseline at progression.

With regard to this clone: What it binds is unknown.

Sequenced by immunoSEQ multiplex PCR; TCRdb stores in-frame clones only, minus some. Counted here are nearly 85,000 clones, roughly 80% occurring once; the ten biggest clones make up 4.8%. Looked up from germline, CDR1 is ENHRY and CDR2 is SYGVKD. The CDR3 consists of 12 residues. Trimming cost V 2 bases and J 4 bases, with 4 bases left between them. The gene calls are TRBV10-3 and TRBJ2-3; no firm D call. The sequence was obtained from a human donor with chronic lymphocytic leukemia. Source: PBMCs, taken after 12 months of ibrutinib treatment. The CDR3 spells CAISEPADTQYF. The CDR3, as DNA: TGTGCCATCAGTGAGCCAGCAGATACGCAGTATTTT.